The clone carrying this T cell receptor beta chain ranks as medium-sized in terms of frequency. Antigen: not known. Total RNA was taken from approximately 140,000 sorted CD8+ T cells, in duplicate, per subset. This specimen comes from a study of human CD8 memory T cell subsets. Study-level findings and limits: The study found similarly high diversity in stem-like memory and precursor exhausted T cells, unlike effector memory cells. Stem-like memory T cells and precursor exhausted T cells had repertoires whose mutual overlap was minimal.

The germline V gene has CDR1 SQVTM and CDR2 ANQGSEA. This CDR3 contains 12 residues. By UMI-labeled 5' RACE, the TCR beta libraries were made. TCRdb reprocessed the 5' RACE reads; each CDR3 protein has one entry and no DNA is given. Its listing shows about 11,000 distinct CDR3 sequences. The source is a human donor in good health. The rearrangement uses TRBV29-1 and TRBJ2-2. Sequencing was done on a sample of CD8+ T cells from PBMCs. The CDR3 sequence is CSVVPNTGELFF.